A selection of T cell receptor beta chains follows, all from one sample in a study of response to subunit inactivated influenza vaccine. A single record per CDR3 protein comes from TCRdb applying MiXCR to the RT-PCR reads. Of 650,000 to 850,000 distinct CDR3 sequences listed, about 15% are singletons. The sample consisted of PBMCs from blood, taken 14 days before vaccination. These receptors originate from a man in his fifties who received an inactivated influenza vaccine. The CDR3 runs from the conserved cysteine through the conserved F or W. Each record gives: V gene, clone size, J gene, D gene, CDR3 protein, CDR3 DNA. The D gene is left open where the match is weak. A row's size may be missing; if present it is once, few, many or a size class.

>TRBV15|NA|TRBJ2-1|NA
CATSRDRTPEEQFF
TGTGCCACCAGCAGAGATAGAACCCCTGAGGAGCAGTTCTTC
>TRBV7-2|NA|TRBJ2-7|TRBD1
CASSSRPTGEYEQYF
TGTGCCAGCAGCTCGCGCCCGACAGGGGAATACGAGCAGTACTTC
>TRBV29-1|few|TRBJ2-1|TRBD2
CSVEAYQRGARRFDEQFF
TGCAGCGTTGAGGCCTACCAGCGGGGGGCCCGGCGGTTCGATGAGCAGTTCTTC
>TRBV25-1|few|TRBJ1-4|NA
CASTDIGGNEKLFF
TGTGCCAGCACGGATATTGGGGGGAATGAAAAACTGTTTTTT
>TRBV20-1|many|TRBJ2-7|TRBD1
CSASTRDRGIGEQYF
TGCAGTGCTAGCACCCGGGACAGGGGGATAGGCGAGCAGTACTTC
>TRBV20-1|NA|TRBJ2-1|TRBD2
CSAQREGSYNEQFF
TGCAGTGCACAGAGGGAGGGCTCCTACAATGAGCAGTTCTTC
>TRBV20-1|few|TRBJ2-5|TRBD2
CSAASGLAGGKETQYF
TGCAGTGCTGCCTCGGGACTAGCGGGGGGGAAAGAGACCCAGTACTTC
>TRBV10-3|few|TRBJ2-2|NA
CAISGQVGNTGELFF
TGTGCCATCAGTGGACAGGTCGGGAACACCGGGGAGCTGTTTTTT
>TRBV28|NA|TRBJ1-2|NA
CASRGVNYGYTF
TGTGCCAGCAGGGGGGTCAACTATGGCTACACCTTC
>TRBV4-1|many|TRBJ1-5|NA
CASSQRTQSNQPQHF
TGCGCCAGCAGCCAGAGGACACAATCGAATCAGCCCCAGCATTTT
>TRBV20-1|NA|TRBJ2-1|TRBD2
CSAPDLLAGGRSDEQFF
TGCAGTGCTCCCGACCTCCTAGCGGGGGGGCGAAGCGATGAGCAGTTCTTC
>TRBV29-1|few|TRBJ2-3|TRBD2
CSVEGLAGGRNTQYF
TGCAGCGTCGAGGGACTAGCGGGAGGGAGGAATACGCAGTATTTT
>TRBV19|NA|TRBJ2-7|NA
CATSRAFTIEQYF
TGTGCCACCTCCCGGGCCTTCACCATCGAGCAGTACTTC
>TRBV6-2/TRBV6-3|few|TRBJ2-1|TRBD2
CASSLGTSGRYNEQFF
TGTGCCAGCAGTCTGGGGACTAGCGGACGCTACAATGAGCAGTTCTTC
>TRBV18|few|TRBJ2-7|NA
CASSPSQTSYEQYF
TGTGCCAGCTCACCATCCCAGACCTCCTACGAGCAGTACTTC
>TRBV9|few|TRBJ2-5|NA
CASSPGSGQSETQYF
TGTGCCAGCAGCCCCGGAAGTGGTCAGTCGGAGACCCAGTACTTC
>TRBV7-2|many|TRBJ2-1|NA
CASSLGPDNEQFF
TGTGCCAGCAGCTTAGGGCCCGACAATGAGCAGTTCTTC
>TRBV19|NA|TRBJ2-7|NA
CASSITGASYEQYF
TGTGCCAGTAGTATCACAGGCGCTTCCTACGAGCAGTACTTC
>TRBV5-1|NA|TRBJ1-3|NA
CASTPGGGSSGNTIYF
TGCGCCAGCACCCCCGGTGGCGGGAGCTCTGGAAACACCATATATTTT
>TRBV7-2|NA|TRBJ2-3|TRBD2
CASSFSLGRGGFDTQYF
TGTGCCAGCAGCTTTTCCCTAGGGCGGGGGGGCTTTGATACGCAGTATTTT
>TRBV5-1|NA|TRBJ2-1|NA
CASRMVANEQFF
TGCGCCAGCAGAATGGTCGCGAATGAGCAGTTCTTC
>TRBV20-1|NA|TRBJ2-3|NA
CSGLSRRGADTQYF
TGCAGTGGCCTAAGCAGGCGCGGGGCAGATACGCAGTATTTT
>TRBV11-2|NA|TRBJ2-3|TRBD1
CASSQTRTGVGTDTQYF
TGTGCCAGTAGCCAAACGCGGACAGGGGTAGGCACAGATACGCAGTATTTT
>TRBV4-2|NA|TRBJ2-5|TRBD1
CASSQTGQVGETQYF
TGTGCCAGCAGCCAAACCGGACAGGTGGGGGAGACCCAGTACTTC
>TRBV3-1|NA|TRBJ2-1|NA
CASSQDPSTDEQFF
TGTGCCAGCAGCCAAGATCCAAGTACCGATGAGCAGTTCTTC
>TRBV20-1|few|TRBJ2-3|TRBD2
CSARIGTSGSGTDTQYF
TGCAGTGCTAGGATCGGGACTAGCGGTTCTGGCACAGATACGCAGTATTTT
>TRBV28|once|TRBJ2-1|TRBD2
CASSFYSGSNEQFF
TGTGCCAGCAGTTTCTATAGCGGGTCTAATGAGCAGTTCTTC
>TRBV7-9|once|TRBJ2-3|TRBD2
CASSSDLAGVTDTQYF
TGTGCCAGCAGCTCCGACCTAGCGGGAGTCACTGATACGCAGTATTTT
>TRBV4-3|NA|TRBJ2-7|TRBD1
CASSQEVYPGGLRYEQYF
TGCGCCAGCAGCCAAGAAGTGTATCCAGGGGGCCTTCGGTACGAGCAGTACTTC
>TRBV20-1|few|TRBJ1-2|TRBD1
CSASTGEHGYTF
TGCAGTGCTAGCACAGGGGAACATGGCTACACCTTC
>TRBV6-2/TRBV6-3|NA|TRBJ1-6|NA
CASSLDHNSPLHF
TGTGCCAGCAGTTTGGACCATAATTCACCCCTCCACTTT
>TRBV7-2|NA|TRBJ2-1|NA
CASSLLRDVNEQFF
TGTGCCAGCAGCCTCTTGCGGGATGTTAATGAGCAGTTCTTC
>TRBV5-1|NA|TRBJ2-3|TRBD2
CASSLGSGGSTDTQYF
TGCGCCAGCAGCTTGGGTAGCGGGGGGTCCACAGATACGCAGTATTTT
>TRBV30|few|TRBJ2-1|TRBD2
CAWAGLADNEQFF
TGTGCCTGGGCGGGACTAGCGGACAATGAGCAGTTCTTC
>TRBV6-2/TRBV6-3|few|TRBJ2-1|TRBD2
CASTGGGNYNEQFF
TGTGCCAGCACGGGGGGGGGTAACTACAATGAGCAGTTCTTC
>TRBV28|many|TRBJ2-2|NA
CASRIRLTGELFF
TGTGCCAGCAGGATCAGACTGACCGGGGAGCTGTTTTTT
>TRBV5-1|few|TRBJ1-1|NA
CASSFADIGTEAFF
TGCGCCAGCAGCTTTGCTGACATAGGGACTGAAGCTTTCTTT
>TRBV11-2|many|TRBJ2-5|TRBD2
CASSTGLAETQYF
TGTGCCAGCAGCACGGGACTAGCGGAGACCCAGTACTTC
>TRBV6-5|many|TRBJ2-1|NA
CASSLVSSYNEQFF
TGTGCCAGCAGTTTGGTGAGCTCCTACAATGAGCAGTTCTTC
>TRBV20-1|few|TRBJ2-1|TRBD2
CSARDGTSGLDNEQFF
TGCAGTGCTAGAGACGGGACTAGCGGTCTAGACAATGAGCAGTTCTTC
>TRBV1|few|TRBJ2-1|NA
CTSSHRGPWNEQFF
TGCACCAGCAGCCACAGGGGGCCGTGGAATGAGCAGTTCTTC
>TRBV4-1|few|TRBJ2-3|NA
CASSQIPRSTDTQYF
TGCGCCAGCAGCCAAATCCCGCGTTCCACAGATACGCAGTATTTT
>TRBV19|many|TRBJ2-1|TRBD2
CASSTLAGGGNEQFF
TGTGCCAGTAGTACCCTAGCGGGGGGCGGGAATGAGCAGTTCTTC
>TRBV6-5|few|TRBJ1-2|NA
CASSLIDSSNYGYTF
TGTGCCAGCAGTCTCATCGACAGTTCTAACTATGGCTACACCTTC
>TRBV11-1|NA|TRBJ2-3|NA
CASSPLVGRGITDTQYF
TGTGCCAGCAGCCCTCTCGTAGGGAGAGGTATAACAGATACGCAGTATTTT
>TRBV10-3|few|TRBJ2-7|NA
CAISEGSTYEQYF
TGTGCCATCAGCGAGGGGTCAACCTACGAGCAGTACTTC
>TRBV20-1|many|TRBJ2-7|TRBD1
CSATDRGRGEQYF
TGCAGTGCAACCGACAGGGGACGGGGAGAGCAGTACTTC
>TRBV15|NA|TRBJ2-5|NA
CATSRDGGGREETQYF
TGTGCCACCAGCAGAGATGGGGGCGGTAGGGAAGAGACCCAGTACTTC
>TRBV20-1|few|TRBJ1-6|TRBD1
CSARDTTGTWGDRSPLHF
TGCAGTGCTAGAGACACGACGGGGACATGGGGGGACAGATCACCCCTCCACTTT
>TRBV12-3/TRBV12-4|few|TRBJ2-1|NA
CASSSGFNEQFF
TGTGCCAGCAGTTCGGGGTTCAATGAGCAGTTCTTC
>TRBV27|NA|TRBJ2-1|NA
CASSPMGATYNEQFF
TGTGCCAGCAGTCCCATGGGGGCCACCTACAATGAGCAGTTCTTC
>TRBV28|NA|TRBJ1-1|NA
CASRQRNTEAFF
TGTGCCAGCAGACAGAGGAACACTGAAGCTTTCTTT
>TRBV7-9|NA|TRBJ1-4|NA
CASRPTQTNDKLFF
TGTGCCAGCAGACCGACACAAACTAATGACAAACTGTTTTTT